This T cell receptor beta chain originates from a study of early T cells in non-severe SARS-CoV-2 infection. TCRdb reanalysed the 5' RACE reads using MiXCR and keeps one entry per CDR3 protein. The sample carries some 100,000 distinct CDR3 sequences, roughly 14% recorded once. Germline loops: CDR1 DFQATT, CDR2 SNEGSKA (reference sequence). This CDR3 is built from 11 residues. This clonotype has just a few counts. An end of the junction differs from the germline gene, which may be a read error. The chain joins TRBV20-1 to TRBJ2-1; 14 bases map to TRBD2. Sequenced material: whole blood. The TCR comes from an adult who was a healthcare worker with PCR-confirmed SARS-CoV-2 infection or an uninfected control (not recorded which). As DNA, the CDR3 is TGCAGTGCTAGAGCGGGACTAGCGGGAGTCTTC. It codes for CSARAGLAGVF.